This TCR beta chain was sequenced for a study of T cell repertoires in cytomegalovirus infection. Study-level information: Recently identified HLA-C-restricted CMV epitopes were among the peptides used. Public TCR beta signatures marked donors with CMV infection and the matching HLA.

In TCRdb, the reads were re-called with MiXCR into one record per CDR3 protein. The top ten clones hold over 10% of a sample with around 770,000 distinct CDR3 sequences, roughly 29% of them seen once. Germline CDR1 reads SGHAT; CDR2 reads FQNNGV. There are 16 residues in the CDR3. The V and J ends lost 5 bases and 3 bases, in that order; junction bases with no gene match: 9. This clonotype was picked up a small number of times. Its antigen is currently unknown. Findings and limits, study-wide: The study identified carriers of CMV plus the relevant HLA from cumulative public TCR beta family frequency. Dominant in the ex vivo response were TCR beta clonotypes restricted by HLA-C and specific for CMV.

The chain couples TRBV11-2 to TRBJ2-5; 10 bases agree with TRBD1. The sample was cultured CD8+ T cells from PBMCs, taken from culture after CMV antigen stimulation. The sequence was obtained from a human donor in good health (CMV status not recorded). Some clones in this sample may be carry-over from other donors' samples. This chain's CDR3 is CASSRGTGEPKETQYF. In DNA form, the CDR3 reads TGTGCCAGCAGCAGGGGGACAGGGGAGCCTAAAGAGACCCAGTACTTC.